This passage covers 18 T cell receptor beta chains from one sample sequenced in a study of OX40 agonist ivuxolimab in advanced cancers. Sequenced by immunoSEQ multiplex PCR; TCRdb stores in-frame clones only, minus some. This table holds 65,000 to 90,000 clones, around nine tenths found once. Here the sequenced sample was CD4+ or CD8+ T cells sorted from blood, taken in a trial of the OX40 agonist ivuxolimab. The receptor set was obtained from an adult with an advanced solid tumor such as melanoma, head and neck, liver or kidney cancer.

CDR3: CASRKRTGSDEQFF. In DNA form, the CDR3 reads TGTGCCAGCAGGAAGAGGACAGGGAGCGATGAGCAGTTCTTC. The chain combines TRBV6-1 with TRBJ2-1; 8 nucleotides line up with TRBD1. Losses at the gene ends were 6 bases for V and 8 bases for J; bases not matched to a gene: 9. In germline, CDR1 is MNHNS, CDR2 SASEGT. The CDR3 sequence is 14 residues long.

This rearrangement joins TRBV5-3 to TRBJ2-7; D is uncertain. TRBV5-3 is sorted into the ORF group, with uncertain function. This CDR3 region has 15 residues. Trimming stripped 0 bases from V and 7 bases from J, with 17 bases between. DNA for the CDR3: TGTGCCAGAAGCTTGGATCAGGAGCCCCTGCGGGAGCAGTACTTC. Translation: CARSLDQEPLREQYF.

This clone occurred a few times. The chain couples TRBV7-6 to TRBJ1-4; D is uncertain. V was shortened by 0 bases and J by 7 bases, with 12 bases between the two germline ends. Germline V CDR1 and CDR2: SGHVS, FNYEAQ. The CDR3 covers 15 residues. The CDR3 region has the DNA TGTGCCAGCAGCTTAGCCCTGGGTCGGGGTGAAAAACTGTTTTTT. Protein product: CASSLALGRGEKLFF.

The rearrangement links TRBV11-3 to TRBJ2-5; the D gene is possibly TRBD2 (5 bases). Germline V CDR1 and CDR2: SGHNT, YENEEA. The length of the CDR3 is 12 residues. V lost 6 bases to trimming and J lost 5 bases, with 10 bases between them. The CDR3 loop is CASSEGWETQYF. The CDR3 DNA reads as TGTGCCAGCAGTGAGGGATGGGAGACCCAGTACTTC.

The chain recombines TRBV5-1 with TRBJ2-1; the D call may be TRBD1 or TRBD2 (6 bases each). CDR1 and CDR2 from the germline V gene are SGHRS and YFSETQ. Trimming pared 2 bases from V and 2 bases from J, leaving 11 bases between. The CDR3 contains 15 residues. Written as DNA, the CDR3 is TGCGCCAGCAGCTTAAGGGGGGCTCCCTACAATGAGCAGTTCTTC. It translates to CASSLRGAPYNEQFF.

This rearrangement joins TRBV27 to TRBJ2-1; 9 bases align to TRBD1. CDR3 length: 15 residues. Germline V CDR1 and CDR2: MNHEY, SMNVEV (reference sequence). The ends lost 3 bases at V and 7 bases at J; junction bases unmatched: 7. The CDR3 protein is CASSFRTGVSNEQFF. The CDR3 DNA reads as TGTGCCAGCAGTTTCAGGACAGGGGTATCAAATGAGCAGTTCTTC.

V gene TRBV6-6 combines with J gene TRBJ2-7; D could derive from TRBD1 or TRBD2 (6 bases each). CDR3 size: 15 residues. CDR1 and CDR2 from the germline V gene are MNHNY and SVGAGI (reference sequence). V lost 2 bases and J lost 6, with 17 bases in between. The CDR3 loop reads CASSYRGGGEGEQYF. CDR3 sequence (DNA): TGTGCCAGCAGTTACCGTGGAGGGGGTGAGGGCGAGCAGTACTTC.

J is TRBJ1-4 and V is TRBV7-6, with D maybe TRBD1 (5 bases). Between the trimmed V and J ends, which lost 3 bases and 4 bases, there was a span of 9 bases. Germline-derived CDR1 and CDR2 are SGHVS and FNYEAQ. The CDR3 is 14 amino acids. CDR3 DNA sequence: TGTGCCAGCAGCTTGGGGGGAAGTAATGAAAAACTGTTTTTT. This translates into CASSLGGSNEKLFF.

This clone has just one count. The V gene is TRBV9, the J gene TRBJ2-3; TRBD2 agrees at 12 bases. The CDR3 runs to 18 residues. Looked up from germline, CDR1 is SGDLS and CDR2 is YYNGEE. V trimming: 3 bases; J trimming: 0 bases; junction bases outside the gene matches: 8. Written as DNA, the CDR3 is TGTGCCAGCAGCGCCCAGACTAGCGGGGGTCCAAGCACAGATACGCAGTATTTT. Protein sequence: CASSAQTSGGPSTDTQYF.

The rearrangement joins TRBV2 to TRBJ2-5; maybe TRBD2 (6 bases). TRBJ2-7 matches the DNA end more closely, so the J call is doubtful. CDR1 and CDR2 from the germline V gene are SNHLY and FYNNEI. The CDR3 runs 13 residues. In DNA, the CDR3 is TGTGCCAGCAGTGAGCAGGGCGGGGACGAGCAGTACTTC. Its translation: CASSEQGGDEQYF.

The V gene is TRBV5-6, the J gene TRBJ2-1, with D possibly matching TRBD1 (5 bases). Trimming removed 0 bases at V and 4 bases at J, with 8 bases between. CDR3 length: 14 amino acids. Germline CDR1 and CDR2: SGHDT and YYEEEE. The chain's CDR3 is CASSLVQDYNEQFF. CDR3 nucleotide sequence: TGTGCCAGCAGCTTGGTACAGGATTACAATGAGCAGTTCTTC. Based on the CDR3 plus reference TRBV5-6 and TRBJ2-1, the full variable domain is DAGVTQSPTHLIKTRGQQVTLRCSPKSGHDTVSWYQQALGQGPQFIFQYYEEEERQRGNFPDRFSGHQFPNYSSELNVNALLLGDSALYLCASSLVQDYNEQFFGPGTRLTVL.

In DNA form, the CDR3 reads TGCGCCAGCAGCTCGTCGAATAGGGGCTATAGCAATCAGCCCCAGCATTTT. Protein: CASSSSNRGYSNQPQHF. The gene calls are TRBV4-1 and TRBJ1-5, with a tentative D call TRBD1 (5 bases). V lost 5 bases, J lost 0 bases, and 17 bases lay in between. The CDR3 runs to 17 residues. Germline V gives CDR1 MGHRA, CDR2 YSYEKL.

The chain links TRBV6-6 to TRBJ2-3; a weak D match, TRBD2 (5 bases). CDR3 size: 15 residues. The V gene's germline CDR1 is MNHNY and CDR2 SVGAGI (reference sequence). Trimming removed 0 bases at V and 1 base at J, with 8 bases between. CDR3 amino acids: CASSYSHGGTDTQYF. Here the CDR3 DNA reads TGTGCCAGCAGTTACTCCCACGGGGGCACAGATACGCAGTATTTT.

This chain links TRBV5-1 with TRBJ1-2, with TRBD1 as a possible D gene (6 bases). Germline V CDR1 and CDR2: SGHRS, YFSETQ. This CDR3 has 14 amino acids. V dropped 4 bases and J dropped 4 bases, with 14 bases sitting between them. The CDR3 sequence is CASSPDSLGYGYTF. DNA of the CDR3: TGCGCCAGCAGCCCGGACAGCCTAGGCTATGGCTACACCTTC.

The V call is TRBV27, the J call TRBJ1-2; D is unclear. This CDR3 contains 11 residues. The V gene's germline CDR1 is MNHEY and CDR2 SMNVEV (reference sequence). The germline V and J ends were trimmed by 8 bases and 1 base, with 5 bases remaining between them. The CDR3 protein is CASYSNYGYTF. The DNA for the CDR3 is TGTGCCAGCTACAGTAACTATGGCTACACCTTC.

This clone was seen a few times. The V and J genes are TRBV7-9 and TRBJ2-2; unclear D gene. V was shortened by 8 bases and J by 0 bases, with 10 bases between the two germline ends. The CDR3 consists of 14 residues. Germline V lookup: CDR1 SEHNR, CDR2 FQNEAQ (reference sequence). The CDR3 sequence: CASRPGTNTGELFF. As DNA, the CDR3 is TGTGCCAGCCGACCTGGGACGAACACCGGGGAGCTGTTTTTT.

The CDR3: CASNPGEDTQYF. The CDR3, as DNA: TGTGCCAGCAACCCAGGGGAGGATACGCAGTATTTT. The J gene is TRBJ2-3, the V gene TRBV28, with D perhaps matching TRBD1 (6 bases). This CDR3 has 12 amino acids. The V end was cut by 7 bases, the J end by 6 bases, with 11 bases between. Looked up from germline, CDR1 is MDHEN and CDR2 is SYDVKM.

V usage is TRBV4-2 and J usage is TRBJ1-4, with D possibly matching TRBD1 (6 bases). The germline V and J ends were trimmed by 3 bases and 8 bases, with 19 bases remaining between them. Germline CDR1 LGHNA, CDR2 YNFKEQ. CDR3 length: 16 amino acids. CDR3 region: CASSHTQGTTREKLFF. DNA for the CDR3: TGTGCCAGCAGCCACACCCAGGGGACAACGAGAGAAAAACTGTTTTTT.